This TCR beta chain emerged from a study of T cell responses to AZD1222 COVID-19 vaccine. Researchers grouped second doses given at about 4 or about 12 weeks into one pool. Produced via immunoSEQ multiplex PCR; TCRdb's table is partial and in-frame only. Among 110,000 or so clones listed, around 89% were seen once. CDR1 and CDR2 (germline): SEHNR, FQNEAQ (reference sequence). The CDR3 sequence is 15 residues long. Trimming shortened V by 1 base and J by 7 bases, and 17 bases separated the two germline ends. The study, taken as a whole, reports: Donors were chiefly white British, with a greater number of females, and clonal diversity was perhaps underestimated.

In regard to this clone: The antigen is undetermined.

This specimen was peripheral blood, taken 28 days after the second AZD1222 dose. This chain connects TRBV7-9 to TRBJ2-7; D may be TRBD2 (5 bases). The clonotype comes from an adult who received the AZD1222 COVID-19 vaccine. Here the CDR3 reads CASSLGAGAVVEQYF. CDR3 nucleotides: TGTGCCAGCAGCTTAGGTGCGGGTGCAGTTGTGGAGCAGTACTTC.